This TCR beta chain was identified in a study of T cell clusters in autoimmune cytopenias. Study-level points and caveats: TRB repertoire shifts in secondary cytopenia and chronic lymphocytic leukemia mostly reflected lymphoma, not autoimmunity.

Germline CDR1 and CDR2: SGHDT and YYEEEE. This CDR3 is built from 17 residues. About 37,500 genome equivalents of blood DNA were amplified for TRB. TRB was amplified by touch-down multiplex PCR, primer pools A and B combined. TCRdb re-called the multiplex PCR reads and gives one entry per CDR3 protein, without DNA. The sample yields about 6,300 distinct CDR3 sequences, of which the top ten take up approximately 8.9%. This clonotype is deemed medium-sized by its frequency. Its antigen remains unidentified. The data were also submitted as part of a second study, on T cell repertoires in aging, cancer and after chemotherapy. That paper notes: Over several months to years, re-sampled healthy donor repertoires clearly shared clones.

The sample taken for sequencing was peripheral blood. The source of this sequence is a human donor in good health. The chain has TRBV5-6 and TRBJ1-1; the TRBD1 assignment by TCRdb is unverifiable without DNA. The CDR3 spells CASSWPPGQGPNTEAFF.